The 2 T cell receptor beta chains below all came from one sample that was sequenced in a study of CD8+CD57+ T cells in acquired aplastic anemia. TCR beta VDJ combinations and CDR3 sequences were profiled from genomic DNA. Each CDR3 protein gets one entry after TCRdb re-called the reads with MiXCR. The sample gives 75,000 to 90,000 distinct CDR3 sequences, roughly half of which show up once; approximately 62% is in the top ten. The specimen was sorted CD4+, CD8+, or CD8+CD57+ T cells (not recorded which) from PBMCs. The receptors originated from a human donor in good health, serving as a control.

J is TRBJ1-1 and V is TRBV14; TRBD1 matches 10 bases. Germline loops: CDR1 SGHDN, CDR2 FVKESK. V dropped 5 bases and J dropped 4; count of bases not matched to a gene: 10. The CDR3 runs to 16 residues. The CDR3 is CASSDTGTGVGTEAFF. DNA of the CDR3: TGTGCCAGCAGCGATACCGGGACAGGGGTCGGCACTGAAGCTTTCTTT.

This clonotype occurred a few times. V is TRBV6-5 and J is TRBJ2-1; 8 bases match TRBD1. This CDR3 contains 15 residues. Germline V gives CDR1 MNHEY, CDR2 SVGAGI. V gave up 1 base and J gave up 8 bases; unmatched junction bases: 7. CDR3 loop: CASSYLDRARDEQFF. The CDR3 DNA follows: TGTGCCAGCAGTTACTTGGACAGGGCTCGAGATGAGCAGTTCTTC.